These 13 T cell receptor beta chains were all obtained from the same sample, sequenced in a study of blood T cell repertoires in COVID-19. Method: immunoSEQ multiplex PCR; TCRdb's copy keeps in-frame clones and lacks some. The repertoire includes roughly 140,000 clones, about 87% of them detected once, and less than 6.5% sits in the top ten. Sequences were obtained from peripheral blood. The receptors stem from a human donor in a cohort sampled during active COVID-19.

This clone showed up just once. The chain combines TRBV5-1 with TRBJ1-5; 10 bases line up with TRBD1. Germline V lookup: CDR1 SGHRS, CDR2 YFSETQ. This CDR3 is 14 amino acids long. Losses at the gene ends were 2 bases for V and 6 bases for J; bases not matched to a gene: 2. The CDR3 bases are TGCGCCAGCAGCTTAGGACAGGGGGTTCAGCCCCAGCATTTT. Amino acid sequence: CASSLGQGVQPQHF. Full variable domain (missing parts from reference TRBV5-1 and TRBJ1-5): KAGVTQTPRYLIKTRGQQVTLSCSPISGHRSVSWYQQTPGQGLQFLFEYFSETQRNKGNFPGRFSGRQFSNSRSEMNVSTLELGDSALYLCASSLGQGVQPQHFGDGTRLSIL.

Only one count was recorded for this clone. The chain employs TRBV7-9 and TRBJ1-2; 9 nucleotides agree with TRBD1. Per germline, CDR1 SEHNR and CDR2 FQNEAQ (reference sequence). V lost 5 bases, J lost 7 bases, and 8 bases stayed unmatched. The CDR3 runs 14 residues. The chain's CDR3 is CASSPGTGKFGYTF. The DNA for the CDR3 is TGTGCCAGCAGCCCCGGGACAGGGAAGTTTGGCTACACCTTC. The variable domain in full, completed from reference TRBV7-9 and TRBJ1-2, reads DTGVSQNPRHKITKRGQNVTFRCDPISEHNRLYWYRQTLGQGPEFLTYFQNEAQLEKSRLLSDRFSAERPKGSFSTLEIQRTEQGDSAMYLCASSPGTGKFGYTFGSGTRLTVV.

The V and J genes are TRBV12-3 or TRBV12-4 and TRBJ1-2; 7 bases are shared with TRBD1. This CDR3 spans 12 amino acids. The ends lost 3 bases at V and 8 bases at J; junction bases unmatched: 3. CDR3 residues: CASSFTGQGYTF. CDR3 sequence (DNA): TGTGCCAGCAGTTTTACGGGACAGGGCTACACCTTC.

The CDR3: CASSPGLGRELAFF. The CDR3 nucleotides are TGTGCCAGCAGCCCAGGGCTGGGGCGCGAATTGGCTTTCTTT. The chain uses TRBV4-2 and TRBJ1-1; the D gene is possibly TRBD1 (5 bases). Trimming left V 4 bases short and J 11 bases short, with 20 bases between. This CDR3 has 14 residues. The V gene's germline CDR1 is LGHNA and CDR2 YNFKEQ.

V gene TRBV9 combines with J gene TRBJ1-4; tentative D call: TRBD1 (5 bases). Germline-derived CDR1 and CDR2 are SGDLS and YYNGEE. This CDR3 is 15 amino acids long. The V gene lost 3 bases and the J gene lost 10 bases, with 19 bases spanning the gap. The CDR3, as DNA: TGTGCCAGCAGCGCCGGGACGGCTAGCGTTGGAAAACTGTTTTTT. Encoded protein: CASSAGTASVGKLFF.

The rearrangement links TRBV28 to TRBJ1-1, with D maybe TRBD1 (5 bases). The CDR3 totals 14 residues. The V gene's germline CDR1 is MDHEN and CDR2 SYDVKM. Trimming took off 8 bases at V and 0 bases at J, with 13 bases between the two ends. CDR3 in DNA: TGTGCCAGCCTCGGGGGGTCCATGAACACTGAAGCTTTCTTT. It codes for CASLGGSMNTEAFF.

The rearrangement joins TRBV2 to TRBJ1-4; 10 bases fit TRBD1. The germline V gene encodes CDR1 SNHLY and CDR2 FYNNEI. Trimming cost V 6 bases and J 5 bases; bases outside gene matches: 3. CDR3 length: 14 residues. The CDR3 loop reads CASRPGQGNEKLFF. For the CDR3, the DNA is TGTGCCAGCAGGCCGGGACAGGGGAATGAAAAACTGTTTTTT.

The V and J genes are TRBV4-1 and TRBJ2-5; 12 bases line up with TRBD2. The germline V gene encodes CDR1 MGHRA and CDR2 YSYEKL. V shed 0 bases and J 5 bases; nucleotides not matched to a gene: 7. CDR3 length: 17 amino acids. The DNA of the CDR3 is TGCGCCAGCAGCCAAGATCTCCTAGCGGGGGGGCAGGAGACCCAGTACTTC. This codes for CASSQDLLAGGQETQYF.

The chain combines TRBV5-4 with TRBJ2-2; 7 bases map to TRBD1. J was trimmed by 3 bases and V by 1 base; bases with no gene match: 3. Germline assignment: CDR1 SGHNT and CDR2 YYREEE (reference sequence). The CDR3 sequence is 15 residues long. CDR3 DNA sequence: TGTGCCAGCAGCTTGAGCCAGGGGGACACCGGGGAGCTGTTTTTT. Amino acids: CASSLSQGDTGELFF.

V gene TRBV28 combines with J gene TRBJ2-1; the D is unclear. V lost 3 bases and J 2 bases, leaving 11 bases between the germline ends. Germline lookup yields CDR1 MDHEN and CDR2 SYDVKM. The CDR3 loop spans 15 amino acids. CDR3 region: CASSFLTPPYNEQFF. In DNA, the CDR3 is TGTGCCAGCAGTTTCTTAACACCCCCCTACAATGAGCAGTTCTTC.

The rearrangement joins TRBV7-8 to TRBJ1-6; the match to TRBD1 covers 7 bases. CDR1 and CDR2 (germline): SGHVS, FQNEAQ. This CDR3 has 16 amino acids. Losses at the gene ends were 3 bases for V and 6 bases for J; bases not matched to a gene: 8. The CDR3 bases are TGTGCCAGCAGCTTCCTCGGACAGGCGAGTAATTCACCCCTCCACTTT. Protein product: CASSFLGQASNSPLHF. Complete variable domain (other parts from reference TRBV7-8 and TRBJ1-6): GAGVSQSPRYKVAKRGQDVALRCDPISGHVSLFWYQQALGQGPEFLTYFQNEAQLDKSGLPSDRFFAERPEGSVSTLKIQRTQQEDSAVYLCASSFLGQASNSPLHFGNGTRLTVT.

The chain uses TRBV5-8 and TRBJ1-5; perhaps TRBD1 as D (5 bases). Between the trimmed V and J ends, which lost 4 bases and 7 bases, there was a span of 18 bases. Germline assignment: CDR1 SGHTS and CDR2 YDEGEE. CDR3 length equals 15 residues. The CDR3 DNA reads as TGTGCCAGCAGCAGGATAAAGGCAGGGAGGCAGCCCCAGCATTTT. Translation: CASSRIKAGRQPQHF.

This clone has just a few counts. The CDR3 is CASSLAGISSYEQYF. As DNA, the CDR3 is TGCGCCAGCAGCTTAGCAGGTATAAGCTCCTACGAGCAGTACTTC. The chain links TRBV5-1 to TRBJ2-7; D is uncertain. Trimming took off 2 bases at V and 0 bases at J, with 12 bases between the two ends. CDR3 length: 15 residues. Germline lookup yields CDR1 SGHRS and CDR2 YFSETQ.